The subject of this entry is one T cell receptor beta chain. This sample is part of a study of blood T cell repertoires in COVID-19. Sequenced by immunoSEQ multiplex PCR; TCRdb stores in-frame clones only, minus some. The sample has just under 50,000 clones; 65% to 90% are singletons. Per germline, CDR1 MNHEY and CDR2 SMNVEV (reference sequence). The length of the CDR3 is 14 residues. V dropped 4 bases and J dropped 5; count of bases not matched to a gene: 6. Material for sequencing was peripheral blood. V gene TRBV27 combines with J gene TRBJ1-2; TRBD1 agrees at 8 bases. The origin of this receptor is a human donor in a cohort sampled during active COVID-19. The CDR3 DNA follows: TGTGCCAGCAGTTCCGAGACAGGGGAATATGGCTACACCTTC. Protein: CASSSETGEYGYTF.